The clone carrying this T cell receptor (beta chain) was recorded once. Its specificity is unknown. This sample was included in a study of cytomegalovirus exposure and HLA in healthy donors. The donors were in the approximately 110-subject validation cohort; that cohort was separate from the approximately 670-subject first cohort. Study outcomes and limitations: Cytomegalovirus status was reportedly diagnosed by the classifier with high specificity and sensitivity.

Some clones are missing from TCRdb's copy, which holds only in-frame ones; the method was immunoSEQ multiplex PCR. Found here are 200,000 to 300,000 clones, roughly nine tenths of them singletons; the top ten hold around 13%. The CDR3 has 12 amino acids. The V gene's germline CDR1 is SQVTM and CDR2 ANQGSEA. The receptor was isolated from a man between 18 and 35 years old in good health and CMV-seropositive. Sequencing was carried out using PBMCs. The J gene is TRBJ2-6, the V gene TRBV29-1; D is unclear. The CDR3, as DNA: TGCAGTGCTCGGTCGGGGGCCAACGTCCTGACTTTC. Its translation: CSARSGANVLTF. The whole variable domain, remainder taken from reference TRBV29-1 and TRBJ2-6, is SAVISQKPSRDICQRGTSLTIQCQVDSQVTMMFWYRQQPGQSLTLIATANQGSEATYESGFVIDKFPISRPNLTFSTLTVSNMSPEDSSIYLCSARSGANVLTFGAGSRLTVL.